These 4 T cell receptor beta chains came from one sample sequenced in a study of vaccination and CD4 T cells after COVID-19. CD4+ T cells that had been cultured provided DNA sequenced with the Oncomine TCR Beta short-read assay. One entry per CDR3 protein, called by TCRdb with MiXCR from the PCR reads. The sample includes around 5,500 distinct CDR3 sequences, about 65% seen only once; the top ten take approximately 18%. Treatment meaning: approximately 10-day PBMC culture with coronavirus spike peptide pools or control peptides (ViraFEST assay). These TCRs are of unknown antigen specificity. The sample comprised CD4+ T cells from blood, cultured in vitro. Source of these receptors: a human donor who had recovered from COVID-19.

This clonotype was observed once. The chain uses TRBV12-3 or TRBV12-4 and TRBJ2-3; no reliable D call. V lost 6 bases, J lost 2 bases, and 6 bases lay in between. The CDR3 totals 12 residues. The CDR3 reads CASRPNTDTQYF. CDR3 bases: TGTGCCAGCAGACCTAACACAGATACGCAGTATTTT.

This clonotype showed up just a few times. The V call is TRBV21-1, the J call TRBJ1-6; the D call in the table, TRBD1, was not verified against the DNA. TRBV21-1 is classified as a pseudogene. CDR3 length equals 15 residues. CDR3 in amino acids: CASSRLGQGDSPLHF. The CDR3 bases are TGTGCCAGCAGCAGGCTGGGGCAGGGGGATTCACCCCTCCACTTT.

The rearrangement links TRBV4-1 to TRBJ1-1, with a weak D call TRBD1 (6 bases). The CDR3 runs to 16 residues. CDR1 and CDR2 from the germline V gene are MGHRA and YSYEKL. V was clipped by 3 bases and J by 3 bases, with 17 bases between them. CDR3 region: CASSQELQGGYTEAFF. CDR3 sequence (DNA): TGCGCCAGCAGCCAGGAGCTACAGGGAGGTTACACTGAAGCTTTCTTT.

The genes are TRBV12-3 or TRBV12-4 and TRBJ1-2; no clear D gene. This CDR3 spans 13 amino acids. V dropped 3 bases and J dropped 8 bases, with 13 bases sitting between them. CDR3 amino acids: CASSLVRIGGYTF. CDR3 sequence (DNA): TGTGCCAGCAGTTTGGTAAGAATAGGAGGCTACACCTTC.